Described below is a single TCR beta chain sequence and its context. Its antigen is not identified. This sample stems from a study of post-analysis software for immune sequencing data. Study details: The disease courses covered relapsing-remitting, secondary progressive and progressive-relapsing multiple sclerosis.

Carried by the TCR beta cDNA libraries were unique molecular identifiers. Once roughly 0.9 to 10 million T cells were used, roughly 0.5 million cDNA molecules resulted. Each CDR3 protein gets one entry after TCRdb re-called the PCR reads with MiXCR. This table holds roughly 870,000 distinct CDR3 sequences, roughly 50% found once. The CDR3 is 19 amino acids. CDR1 is MGHRA and CDR2 is YSYEKL in the germline V gene. Unmatched junction bases numbered 12, after V lost 4 bases and J lost 1 base. Study-wide findings and caveats: Controls had significantly higher normalized Chao1 diversity than multiple sclerosis patients. Roughly five TRBV segments, including TRBV5-6, TRBV5-1 and TRBV20-1, were more frequent in patients than controls. Same-batch samples co-clustered strongly by F measure.

Sequencing was performed on blood. The clonotype was recovered from a girl under 18 with multiple sclerosis. The chain links TRBV4-1 to TRBJ2-7; TRBD2 aligns across 14 bases. CDR3 region: CASSRQTSGRERASYEQYF. In DNA form, the CDR3 reads TGCGCCAGCAGCCGGCAGACTAGCGGGAGGGAACGCGCATCCTACGAGCAGTACTTC.